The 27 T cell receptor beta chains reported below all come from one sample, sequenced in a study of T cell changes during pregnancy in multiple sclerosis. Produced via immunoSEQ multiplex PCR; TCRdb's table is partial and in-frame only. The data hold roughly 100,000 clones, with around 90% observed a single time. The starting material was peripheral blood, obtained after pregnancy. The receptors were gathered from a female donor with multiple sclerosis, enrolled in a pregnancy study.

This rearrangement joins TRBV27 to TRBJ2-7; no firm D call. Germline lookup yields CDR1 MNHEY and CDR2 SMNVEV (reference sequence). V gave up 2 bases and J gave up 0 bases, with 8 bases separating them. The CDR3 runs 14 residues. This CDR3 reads CASSLIHSSYEQYF. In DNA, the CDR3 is TGTGCCAGCAGTTTAATACACAGCTCCTACGAGCAGTACTTC.

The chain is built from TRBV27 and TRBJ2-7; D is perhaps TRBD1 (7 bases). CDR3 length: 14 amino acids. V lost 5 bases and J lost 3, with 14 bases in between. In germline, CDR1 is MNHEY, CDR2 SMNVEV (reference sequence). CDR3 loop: CASSPRRGDYEQYF. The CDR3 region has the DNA TGTGCCAGCAGTCCCCGCAGGGGGGACTACGAGCAGTACTTC.

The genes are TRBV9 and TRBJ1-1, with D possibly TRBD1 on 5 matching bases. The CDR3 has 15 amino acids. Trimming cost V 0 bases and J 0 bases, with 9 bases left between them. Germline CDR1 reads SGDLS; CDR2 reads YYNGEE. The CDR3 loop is CASSVAGGLNTEAFF. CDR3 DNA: TGTGCCAGCAGCGTAGCCGGGGGGTTGAACACTGAAGCTTTCTTT.

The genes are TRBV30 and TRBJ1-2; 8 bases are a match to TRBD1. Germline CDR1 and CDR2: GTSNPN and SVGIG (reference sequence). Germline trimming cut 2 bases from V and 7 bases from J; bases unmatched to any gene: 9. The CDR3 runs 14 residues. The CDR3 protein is CAWSLRGHGSGYTF. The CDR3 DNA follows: TGTGCCTGGAGTCTCAGGGGGCACGGCTCTGGCTACACCTTC.

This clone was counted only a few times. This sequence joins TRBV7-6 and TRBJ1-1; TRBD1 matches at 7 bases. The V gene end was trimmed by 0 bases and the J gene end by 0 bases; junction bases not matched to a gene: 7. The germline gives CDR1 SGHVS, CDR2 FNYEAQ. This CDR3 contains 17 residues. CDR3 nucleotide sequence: TGTGCCAGCAGCTTAGCCGGGACAGCACTTATGAACACTGAAGCTTTCTTT. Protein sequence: CASSLAGTALMNTEAFF. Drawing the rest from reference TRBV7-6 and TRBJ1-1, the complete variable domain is GAGVSQSPRYKVTKRGQDVALRCDPISGHVSLYWYRQALGQGPEFLTYFNYEAQQDKSGLPNDRFSAERPEGSISTLTIQRTEQRDSAMYRCASSLAGTALMNTEAFFGQGTRLTVV.

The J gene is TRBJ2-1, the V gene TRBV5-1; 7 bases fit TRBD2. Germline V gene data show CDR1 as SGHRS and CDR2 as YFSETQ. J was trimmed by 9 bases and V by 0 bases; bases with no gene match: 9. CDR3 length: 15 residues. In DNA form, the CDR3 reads TGCGCCAGCAGCTTGGCAGCGGGAACGAGGCGTGAGCAGTTCTTC. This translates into CASSLAAGTRREQFF.

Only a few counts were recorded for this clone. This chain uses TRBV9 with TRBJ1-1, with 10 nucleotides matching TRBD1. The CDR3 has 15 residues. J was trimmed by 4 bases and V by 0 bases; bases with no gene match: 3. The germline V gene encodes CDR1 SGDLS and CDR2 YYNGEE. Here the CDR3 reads CASSVDGTGATEAFF. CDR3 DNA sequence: TGTGCCAGCAGCGTAGATGGGACAGGGGCCACTGAAGCTTTCTTT.

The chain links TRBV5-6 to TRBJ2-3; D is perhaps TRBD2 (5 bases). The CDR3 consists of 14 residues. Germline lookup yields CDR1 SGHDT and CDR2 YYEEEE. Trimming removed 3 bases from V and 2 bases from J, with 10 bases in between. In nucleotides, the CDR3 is TGTGCCAGCAGCTCCCCGGGATTCACAGATACGCAGTATTTT. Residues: CASSSPGFTDTQYF.

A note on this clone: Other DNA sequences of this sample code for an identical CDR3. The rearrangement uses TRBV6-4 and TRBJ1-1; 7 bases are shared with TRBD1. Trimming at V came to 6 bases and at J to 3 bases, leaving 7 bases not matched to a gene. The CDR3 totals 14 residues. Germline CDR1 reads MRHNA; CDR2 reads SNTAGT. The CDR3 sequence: CASRETGRDTEAFF. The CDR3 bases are TGTGCCAGCAGGGAGACAGGGCGAGACACTGAAGCTTTCTTT.

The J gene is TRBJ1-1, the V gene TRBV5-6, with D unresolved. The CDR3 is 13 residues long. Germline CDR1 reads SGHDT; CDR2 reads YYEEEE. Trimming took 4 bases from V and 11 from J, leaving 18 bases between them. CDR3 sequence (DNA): TGTGCCAGCAGCACGAATGTGTGGCAGAAGGCTTTCTTT. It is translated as CASSTNVWQKAFF.

CDR3 region: CAISEAGITDTQYF. The CDR3 DNA reads TGTGCCATCAGTGAAGCGGGGATCACAGATACGCAGTATTTT. The gene calls are TRBV10-3 and TRBJ2-3; 7 bases line up with TRBD2. The CDR3 consists of 14 residues. Per germline, CDR1 ENHRY and CDR2 SYGVKD. V was pared by 3 bases and J by 2 bases, with 2 bases of the junction left unmatched.

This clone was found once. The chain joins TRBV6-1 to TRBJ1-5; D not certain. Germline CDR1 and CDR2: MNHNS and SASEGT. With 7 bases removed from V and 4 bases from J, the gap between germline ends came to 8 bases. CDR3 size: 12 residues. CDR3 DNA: TGTGCCAGCAAAGGAGGGAATCAGCCCCAGCATTTT. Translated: CASKGGNQPQHF.

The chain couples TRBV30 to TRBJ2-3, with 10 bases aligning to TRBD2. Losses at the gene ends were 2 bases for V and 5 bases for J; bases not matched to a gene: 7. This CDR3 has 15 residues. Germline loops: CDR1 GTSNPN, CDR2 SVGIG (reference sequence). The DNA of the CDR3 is TGTGCCTGGAGTAAGACTAGCGGGTTACTAGATACGCAGTATTTT. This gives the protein CAWSKTSGLLDTQYF.

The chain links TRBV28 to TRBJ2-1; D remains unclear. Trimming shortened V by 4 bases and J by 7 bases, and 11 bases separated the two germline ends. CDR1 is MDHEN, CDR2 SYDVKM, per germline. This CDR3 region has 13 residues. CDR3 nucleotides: TGTGCCAGCAGTTCCCCGCTAGTGAATGAGCAGTTCTTC. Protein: CASSSPLVNEQFF.

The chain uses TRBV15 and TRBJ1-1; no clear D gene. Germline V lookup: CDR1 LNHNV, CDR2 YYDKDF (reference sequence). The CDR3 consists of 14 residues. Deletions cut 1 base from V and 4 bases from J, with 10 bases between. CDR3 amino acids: CATSRGGGGTEAFF. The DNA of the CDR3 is TGTGCCACCAGCAGAGGGGGAGGTGGCACTGAAGCTTTCTTT.

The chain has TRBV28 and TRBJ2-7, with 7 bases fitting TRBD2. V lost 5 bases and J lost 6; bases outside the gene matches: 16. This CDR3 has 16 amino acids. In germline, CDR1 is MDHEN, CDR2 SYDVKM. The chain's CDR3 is CASSLWAGEGLCEQYF. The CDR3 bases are TGTGCCAGCAGTCTTTGGGCGGGGGAAGGGCTTTGCGAGCAGTACTTC.

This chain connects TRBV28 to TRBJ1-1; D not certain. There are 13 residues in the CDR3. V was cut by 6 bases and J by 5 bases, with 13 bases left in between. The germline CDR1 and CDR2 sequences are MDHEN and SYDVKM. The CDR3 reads CASRLAARTEAFF. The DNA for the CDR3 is TGTGCCAGCAGGTTGGCGGCTAGGACTGAAGCTTTCTTT. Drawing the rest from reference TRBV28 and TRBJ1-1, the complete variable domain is DVKVTQSSRYLVKRTGEKVFLECVQDMDHENMFWYRQDPGLGLRLIYFSYDVKMKEKGDIPEGYSVSREKKERFSLILESASTNQTSMYLCASRLAARTEAFFGQGTRLTVV.

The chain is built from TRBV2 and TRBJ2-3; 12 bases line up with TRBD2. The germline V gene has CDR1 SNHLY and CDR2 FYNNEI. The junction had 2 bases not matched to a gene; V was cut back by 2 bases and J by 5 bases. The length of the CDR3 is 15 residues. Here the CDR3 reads CASSERLAGVDTQYF. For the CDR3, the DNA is TGTGCCAGCAGTGAAAGACTAGCGGGAGTAGATACGCAGTATTTT.

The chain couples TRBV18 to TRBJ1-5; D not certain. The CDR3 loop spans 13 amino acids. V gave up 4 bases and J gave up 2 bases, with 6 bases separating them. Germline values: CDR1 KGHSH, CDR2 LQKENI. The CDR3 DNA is TGTGCCAGCTCACAGCAAGGCAATCAGCCCCAGCATTTT. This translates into CASSQQGNQPQHF.

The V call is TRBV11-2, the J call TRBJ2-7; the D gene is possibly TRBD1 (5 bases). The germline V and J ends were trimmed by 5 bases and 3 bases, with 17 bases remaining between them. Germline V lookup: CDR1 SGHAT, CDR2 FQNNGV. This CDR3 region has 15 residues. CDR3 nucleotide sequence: TGTGCCAGCAGCCAGAGGTCTCAGGGAAGCTACGAGCAGTACTTC. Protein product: CASSQRSQGSYEQYF. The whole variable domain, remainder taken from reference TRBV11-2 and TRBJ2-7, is EAGVAQSPRYKIIEKRQSVAFWCNPISGHATLYWYQQILGQGPKLLIQFQNNGVVDDSQLPKDRFSAERLKGVDSTLKIQPAKLEDSAVYLCASSQRSQGSYEQYFGPGTRLTVT.

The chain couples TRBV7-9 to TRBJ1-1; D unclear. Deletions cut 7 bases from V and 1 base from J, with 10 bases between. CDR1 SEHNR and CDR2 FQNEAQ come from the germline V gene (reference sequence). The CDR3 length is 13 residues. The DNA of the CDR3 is TGTGCCAGCACCTACCACCCGAACACTGAAGCTTTCTTT. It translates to CASTYHPNTEAFF.

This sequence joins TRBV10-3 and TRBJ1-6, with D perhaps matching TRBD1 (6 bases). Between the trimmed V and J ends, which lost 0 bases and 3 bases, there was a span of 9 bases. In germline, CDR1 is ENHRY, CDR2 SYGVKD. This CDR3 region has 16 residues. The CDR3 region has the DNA TGTGCCATCAGTGAGTCAGGACAGATCTATAATTCACCCCTCCACTTT. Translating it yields CAISESGQIYNSPLHF.

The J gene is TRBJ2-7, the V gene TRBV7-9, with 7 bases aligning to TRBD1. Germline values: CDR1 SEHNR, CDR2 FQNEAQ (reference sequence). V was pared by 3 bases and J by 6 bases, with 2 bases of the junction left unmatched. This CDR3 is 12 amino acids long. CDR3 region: CASSFTGAEQYF. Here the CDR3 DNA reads TGTGCCAGCAGCTTCACAGGGGCCGAGCAGTACTTC.

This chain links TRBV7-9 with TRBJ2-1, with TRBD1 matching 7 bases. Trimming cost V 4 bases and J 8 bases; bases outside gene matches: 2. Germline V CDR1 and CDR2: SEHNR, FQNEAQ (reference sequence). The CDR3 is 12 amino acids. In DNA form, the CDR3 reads TGTGCCAGCAGCTCCACAGGGGATGAGCAGTTCTTC. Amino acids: CASSSTGDEQFF. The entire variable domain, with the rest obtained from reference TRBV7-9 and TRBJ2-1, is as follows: DTGVSQNPRHKITKRGQNVTFRCDPISEHNRLYWYRQTLGQGPEFLTYFQNEAQLEKSRLLSDRFSAERPKGSFSTLEIQRTEQGDSAMYLCASSSTGDEQFFGPGTRLTVL.

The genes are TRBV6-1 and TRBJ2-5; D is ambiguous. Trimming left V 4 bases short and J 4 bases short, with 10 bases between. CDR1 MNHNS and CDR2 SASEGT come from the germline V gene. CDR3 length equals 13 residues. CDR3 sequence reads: CASSVSTRETQYF. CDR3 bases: TGTGCCAGCAGTGTTAGCACTCGAGAGACCCAGTACTTC.

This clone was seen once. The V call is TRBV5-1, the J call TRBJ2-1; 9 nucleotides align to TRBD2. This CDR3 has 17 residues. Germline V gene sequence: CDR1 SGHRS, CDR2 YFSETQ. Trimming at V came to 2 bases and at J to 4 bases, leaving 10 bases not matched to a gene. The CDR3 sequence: CASSLDLAGTGYNEQFF. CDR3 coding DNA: TGCGCCAGCAGCTTAGACCTAGCGGGAACAGGTTACAATGAGCAGTTCTTC.

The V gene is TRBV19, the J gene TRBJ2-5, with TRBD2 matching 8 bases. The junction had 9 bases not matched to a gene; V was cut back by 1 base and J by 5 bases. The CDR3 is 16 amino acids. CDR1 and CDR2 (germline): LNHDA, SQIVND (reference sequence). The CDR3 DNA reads TGTGCCAGTAGTATAGGCGCTAGCGGGCCCGGGGAGACCCAGTACTTC. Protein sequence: CASSIGASGPGETQYF.